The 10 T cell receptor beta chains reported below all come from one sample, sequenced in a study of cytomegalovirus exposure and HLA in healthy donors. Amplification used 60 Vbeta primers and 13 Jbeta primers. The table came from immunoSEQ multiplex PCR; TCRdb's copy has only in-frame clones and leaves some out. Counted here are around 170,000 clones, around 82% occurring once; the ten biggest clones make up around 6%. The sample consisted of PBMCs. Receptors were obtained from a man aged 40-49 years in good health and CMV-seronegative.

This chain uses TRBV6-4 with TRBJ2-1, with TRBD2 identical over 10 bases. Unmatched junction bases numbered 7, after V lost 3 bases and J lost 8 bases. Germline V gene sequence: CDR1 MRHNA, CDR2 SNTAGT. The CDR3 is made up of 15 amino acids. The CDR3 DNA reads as TGTGCCAGCAGTGATAGGCTAGCGGGAGAGGATGAGCAGTTCTTC. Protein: CASSDRLAGEDEQFF.

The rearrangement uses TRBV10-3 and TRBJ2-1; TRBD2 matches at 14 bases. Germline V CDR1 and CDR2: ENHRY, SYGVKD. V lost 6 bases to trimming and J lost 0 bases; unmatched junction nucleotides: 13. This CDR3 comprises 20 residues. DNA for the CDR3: TGTGCCATCAGCCCCAGTACGGGACTAGCGGGGGCAAGCTCCTACAATGAGCAGTTCTTC. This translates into CAISPSTGLAGASSYNEQFF.

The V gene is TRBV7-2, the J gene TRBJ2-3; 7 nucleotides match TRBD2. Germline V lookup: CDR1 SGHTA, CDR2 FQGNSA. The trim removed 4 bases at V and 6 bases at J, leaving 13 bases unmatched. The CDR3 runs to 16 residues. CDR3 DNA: TGTGCCAGCAGCTCCTCACCTGGGGGGGGGTCCGATACGCAGTATTTT. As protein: CASSSSPGGGSDTQYF.

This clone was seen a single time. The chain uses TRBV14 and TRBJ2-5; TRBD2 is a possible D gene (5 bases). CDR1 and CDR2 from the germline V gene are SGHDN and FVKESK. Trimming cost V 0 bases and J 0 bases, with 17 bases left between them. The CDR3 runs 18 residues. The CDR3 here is CASSQDRRGSRYQETQYF. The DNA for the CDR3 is TGTGCCAGCAGCCAAGACCGAAGAGGGAGTCGTTACCAAGAGACCCAGTACTTC.

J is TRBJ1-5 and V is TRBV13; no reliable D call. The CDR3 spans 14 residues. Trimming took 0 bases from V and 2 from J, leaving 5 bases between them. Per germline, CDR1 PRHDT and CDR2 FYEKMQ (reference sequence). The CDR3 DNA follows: TGTGCCAGCAGCTTAGGGGCAGGCAATCAGCCCCAGCATTTT. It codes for CASSLGAGNQPQHF.

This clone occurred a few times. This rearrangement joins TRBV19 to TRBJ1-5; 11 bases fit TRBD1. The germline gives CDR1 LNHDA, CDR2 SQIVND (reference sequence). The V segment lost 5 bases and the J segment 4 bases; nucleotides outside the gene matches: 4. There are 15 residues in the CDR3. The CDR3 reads CASSVGTGGNQPQHF. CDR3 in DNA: TGTGCCAGTAGTGTCGGGACAGGGGGAAATCAGCCCCAGCATTTT.

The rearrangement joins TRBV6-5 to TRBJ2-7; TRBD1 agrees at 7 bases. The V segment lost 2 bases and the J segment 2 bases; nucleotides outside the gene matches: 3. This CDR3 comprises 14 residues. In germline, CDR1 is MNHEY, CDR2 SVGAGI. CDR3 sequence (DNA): TGTGCCAGCAGTTACCGACAGGGCGCCTACGAGCAGTACTTC. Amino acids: CASSYRQGAYEQYF.

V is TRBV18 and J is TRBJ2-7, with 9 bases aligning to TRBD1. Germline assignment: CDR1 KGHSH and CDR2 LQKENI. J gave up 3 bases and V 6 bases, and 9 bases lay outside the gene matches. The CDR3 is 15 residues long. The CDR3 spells CASSHQYRGLYEQYF. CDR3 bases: TGTGCCAGCTCCCACCAATACAGGGGGCTCTACGAGCAGTACTTC.

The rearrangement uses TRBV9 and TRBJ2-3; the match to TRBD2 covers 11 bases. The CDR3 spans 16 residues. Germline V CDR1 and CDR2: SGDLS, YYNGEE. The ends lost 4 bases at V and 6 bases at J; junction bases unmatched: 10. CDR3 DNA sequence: TGTGCCAGCAGCATAAATAGCGGGAGGGCCCTCGATACGCAGTATTTT. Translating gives CASSINSGRALDTQYF.

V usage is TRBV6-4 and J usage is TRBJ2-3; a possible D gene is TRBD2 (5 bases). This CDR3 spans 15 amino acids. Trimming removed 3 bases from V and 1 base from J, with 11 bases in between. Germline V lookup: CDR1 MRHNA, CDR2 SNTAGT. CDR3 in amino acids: CASSEILGGTDTQYF. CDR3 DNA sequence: TGTGCCAGCAGTGAAATACTCGGGGGCACAGATACGCAGTATTTT.